This passage covers 28 T cell receptor beta chains from one sample sequenced in a study of beta chain features in type 1 diabetes (dated by TCRdb to the late 2010s). The library came from the immunoSEQ multiplex PCR assay. The High Capacity cDNA Reverse Transcription Kit was used to reverse transcribe all of the isolated RNA, meaning that expressed TCRB transcripts were what got sequenced. Sourced from immuneACCESS, this table was stored by TCRdb with only in-frame sequences that have V and J called. A share of the clones is absent; for the studies checked, an unresolved V gene accounts for under half, and the remainder has no known explanation. This sample lists 150,000 or so clones; about 8.1% were detected once. The ten biggest clones cover over 0.5% of the sample. On the study overall, not on this receptor specifically: Type 1 diabetes patients showed a moderate but significant shortening of TCRB CDR3 length in all four CD4+ subsets.

Their specific antigens are unknown. Material for sequencing was central memory CD4+ T cells from blood. The receptors originated from a woman aged 18-29 years with type 1 diabetes.

Only a few counts were recorded for this clone. The chain is built from TRBV7-2 and TRBJ2-5, with a tentative D call TRBD2 (6 bases). The V end lost 1 base, the J end lost 2 bases, and 23 bases lay between the germline ends. This CDR3 is 19 amino acids long. CDR1 SGHTA and CDR2 FQGNSA come from the germline V gene. The DNA of the CDR3 is TGTGCCAGCAGCTTAGTCTGGGGATCGCTAGCGTTGGGACAAGAGACCCAGTACTTC. Translated: CASSLVWGSLALGQETQYF.

This clone was detected only a few times. This chain joins TRBV6-5 and TRBJ2-7; D may be TRBD2 (5 bases). The CDR3 spans 15 residues. V was shortened by 0 bases and J by 2 bases, with 11 bases between the two germline ends. Germline CDR1 is MNHEY and CDR2 is SVGAGI. DNA for the CDR3: TGTGCCAGCAGTTACTCCGGGGAATGGGCCTACGAGCAGTACTTC. It specifies CASSYSGEWAYEQYF.

A few counts support this clone. The J gene is TRBJ1-2, the V gene TRBV2, with TRBD1 matching 9 bases. Germline CDR1 SNHLY, CDR2 FYNNEI. The CDR3 contains 13 residues. Unmatched junction bases numbered 6, after V lost 5 bases and J lost 8 bases. CDR3 region: CASSPGTGLGYTF. CDR3 sequence (DNA): TGTGCCAGCAGTCCCGGGACAGGGTTAGGCTACACCTTC.

This clone was observed a handful of times. V is TRBV5-1 and J is TRBJ2-1; tentatively, D is TRBD2 (6 bases). Germline CDR1 is SGHRS and CDR2 is YFSETQ. Trimming pared 4 bases from V and 7 bases from J, leaving 12 bases between. The CDR3 loop spans 13 amino acids. The CDR3 sequence is CASSGWTTNEQFF. The CDR3 nucleotides read TGCGCCAGCAGCGGGTGGACTACGAATGAGCAGTTCTTC.

The sample holds a few counts of this clone. This chain links TRBV2 with TRBJ2-1; 11 bases agree with TRBD1. Germline V gene data show CDR1 as SNHLY and CDR2 as FYNNEI. The V gene end was trimmed by 6 bases and the J gene end by 6 bases; junction bases not matched to a gene: 7. This CDR3 has 15 amino acids. The DNA for the CDR3 is TGTGCCAGCAGCTTTGGACAGGGGGCGCCCAATGAGCAGTTCTTC. This codes for CASSFGQGAPNEQFF.

This clone appeared a few times. The V call is TRBV2, the J call TRBJ2-3, with 9 positions matching TRBD1. Per the germline V gene, CDR1 is SNHLY and CDR2 is FYNNEI. The trim removed 5 bases at V and 1 base at J, leaving 10 bases unmatched. CDR3 length equals 17 residues. CDR3 loop: CASSSARGQGRTDTQYF. CDR3 DNA: TGTGCCAGCAGTTCGGCCAGGGGACAGGGCCGCACAGATACGCAGTATTTT.

The chain combines TRBV6-5 with TRBJ2-5; possible D gene TRBD2, 6 bases. V lost 5 bases and J lost 0, with 13 bases in between. The CDR3 is made up of 15 amino acids. Germline loops: CDR1 MNHEY, CDR2 SVGAGI. The chain's CDR3 is CASSPGGVNQETQYF. The CDR3 DNA sequence: TGTGCCAGCAGTCCCGGGGGAGTCAACCAAGAGACCCAGTACTTC.

This clone was observed a handful of times. V and J are TRBV19 and TRBJ1-4, with unresolved D. Germline assignment: CDR1 LNHDA and CDR2 SQIVND (reference sequence). V dropped 6 bases and J dropped 9 bases, with 14 bases sitting between them. The CDR3 loop spans 13 amino acids. This chain's CDR3 is CASSEQNLQKLFF. The CDR3, as DNA: TGTGCCAGTAGCGAACAGAACCTCCAAAAACTGTTTTTT.

The chain uses TRBV11-3 and TRBJ2-7; D is perhaps TRBD2 (5 bases). The CDR3 sequence is 12 residues long. V was cut by 3 bases and J by 3 bases, with 6 bases left in between. Germline values: CDR1 SGHNT, CDR2 YENEEA. The CDR3 spells CASSFRDYEQYF. In DNA form, the CDR3 reads TGTGCCAGCAGCTTTCGGGACTACGAGCAGTACTTC.

This clone was picked up a small number of times. V and J are TRBV23-1 and TRBJ2-7; a weak D match, TRBD2 (5 bases). TRBV23-1 falls under the ORF class, with uncertain function. The CDR3 is 14 amino acids. The CDR3 nucleotides are TGCGCCAGCAGTCAATCAGTCAAAGGACCCCGGGGAATCGTC. It codes for CASSQSVKGPRGIV.

This clone was seen only a few times. The rearrangement uses TRBV30 and TRBJ2-3, with D maybe TRBD2 (5 bases). The CDR3 sequence is 13 residues long. Trimming removed 0 bases at V and 6 bases at J, with 10 bases between. CDR1 is GTSNPN, CDR2 SVGIG, per germline (reference sequence). CDR3 coding DNA: TGTGCCTGGAGTGTACCGGGGTCGGATACGCAGTATTTT. Its translation: CAWSVPGSDTQYF.

This clone was found a few times. The chain joins TRBV5-1 to TRBJ2-7; 8 bases map to TRBD1. From germline, CDR1 is SGHRS and CDR2 YFSETQ. V gave up 3 bases and J gave up 3 bases; unmatched junction bases: 8. The CDR3 runs 15 residues. CDR3 DNA sequence: TGCGCCAGCAGCTGGACAGGGCAGGTAGTCTACGAGCAGTACTTC. This sequence encodes CASSWTGQVVYEQYF.

This clone has only one observation. The chain carries TRBV7-2 and TRBJ1-2, with D tentatively TRBD1 (5 bases). CDR1 and CDR2 (germline): SGHTA, FQGNSA. Trimming cost V 5 bases and J 3 bases, with 13 bases left between them. The length of the CDR3 is 14 residues. CDR3 nucleotides: TGTGCCAGCAGCCCGCAGACAGTATACTATGGCTACACCTTC. Protein product: CASSPQTVYYGYTF.

The genes are TRBV6-5 and TRBJ2-5, with 7 nucleotides matching TRBD2. Germline V CDR1 and CDR2: MNHEY, SVGAGI. V shed 0 bases, J shed 3 bases, and the junction held 4 bases outside the gene matches. This CDR3 spans 15 amino acids. CDR3 sequence reads: CASSYSTGGEETQYF. The CDR3 DNA reads TGTGCCAGCAGTTACTCGACGGGGGGAGAAGAGACCCAGTACTTC.

This clone was detected a few times. The chain is built from TRBV2 and TRBJ2-1, with 10 bases fitting TRBD1. CDR3 length equals 16 residues. After removal of 3 bases from V and 7 bases from J, the junction contained 9 bases not matched to a gene. CDR1 is SNHLY, CDR2 FYNNEI, per germline. CDR3 region: CASSEGMDRGVNEQFF. Here the CDR3 DNA reads TGTGCCAGCAGTGAGGGGATGGACAGGGGGGTTAATGAGCAGTTCTTC.

V gene TRBV5-1 combines with J gene TRBJ2-2; D might be TRBD1 (5 bases). The CDR3 contains 13 residues. The germline CDR1 and CDR2 sequences are SGHRS and YFSETQ. V was pared by 3 bases and J by 7 bases, with 10 bases between. The CDR3 reads CASSSRVDGELFF. The CDR3, as DNA: TGCGCCAGCAGCTCCAGGGTTGACGGGGAGCTGTTTTTT.

Of note for this clone: Relative to the germline gene, one junction end is altered; a read error may explain this. J is TRBJ2-5 and V is TRBV7-7, with 10 bases matching TRBD1. This CDR3 comprises 14 residues. Germline loops: CDR1 SSHAT, CDR2 FNYEAQ (reference sequence). Here the CDR3 reads CASSRDRGGETQYF. The CDR3 DNA reads TGTGCTAGCAGCCGGGACAGGGGTGGGGAGACCCAGTACTTC.

This clone has only a few counts. The genes are TRBV7-9 and TRBJ1-2; 9 nucleotides agree with TRBD1. The CDR3 totals 14 residues. Germline CDR1 and CDR2: SEHNR and FQNEAQ (reference sequence). The ends lost 5 bases at V and 7 bases at J; junction bases unmatched: 8. CDR3 loop: CASSPQQGAGGYTF. CDR3 nucleotide sequence: TGTGCCAGCAGCCCCCAACAGGGGGCGGGTGGCTACACCTTC.

This clone was seen a few times. The genes are TRBV13 and TRBJ2-7, with D perhaps matching TRBD2 (5 bases). Looked up from germline, CDR1 is PRHDT and CDR2 is FYEKMQ (reference sequence). V was cut by 5 bases and J by 6 bases, with 11 bases left in between. The CDR3 totals 12 residues. CDR3 loop: CASSIPEGEQYF. The DNA for the CDR3 is TGTGCCAGCAGCATCCCCGAGGGCGAGCAGTACTTC.

This clone was found many times. The sample carries other DNA sequences with the same CDR3. The rearrangement joins TRBV5-4 to TRBJ2-5; 9 bases agree with TRBD1. Germline CDR1 is SGHNT and CDR2 is YYREEE (reference sequence). The V gene end was trimmed by 4 bases and the J gene end by 5 bases; junction bases not matched to a gene: 6. This CDR3 contains 14 residues. The CDR3 sequence is CASSLQGAVETQYF. As DNA, the CDR3 is TGTGCCAGCAGCCTACAGGGGGCAGTTGAGACCCAGTACTTC.

This clone was counted between two and nine times. Relative to the germline gene, one junction end is altered; a read error may explain this. The chain couples TRBV29-1 to TRBJ1-2, with D possibly matching TRBD1 (5 bases). The CDR3 length is 12 residues. CDR1 is SQVTM and CDR2 is ANQGSEA in the germline V gene. CDR3 protein: CSVEGQSDGYTF. The CDR3 DNA sequence: TGCAGCGTCGAAGGACAATCAGATGGCTACACCTTC. The variable domain in full, completed from reference TRBV29-1 and TRBJ1-2, reads SAVISQKPSRDICQRGTSLTIQCQVDSQVTMMFWYRQQPGQSLTLIATANQGSEATYESGFVIDKFPISRPNLTFSTLTVSNMSPEDSSIYLCSVEGQSDGYTFGSGTRLTVV.

This clone was observed a few times. This rearrangement joins TRBV6-4 to TRBJ2-3, with TRBD2 matching 7 bases. The V and J ends lost 5 bases and 0 bases, in that order; junction bases with no gene match: 5. This CDR3 has 15 residues. In germline, CDR1 is MRHNA, CDR2 SNTAGT. The DNA for the CDR3 is TGTGCCAGCAGTCCAAGCGGGGCTAGCACAGATACGCAGTATTTT. This encodes CASSPSGASTDTQYF.

This clone was observed a handful of times. CDR3 DNA sequence: TGTGCCAGCAGCCTACCGGGGGACCTTAGGGAGACCCAGTACTTC. It translates to CASSLPGDLRETQYF. This chain joins TRBV5-4 and TRBJ2-5; D possibly corresponds to TRBD2 (6 bases). Between the trimmed V and J ends, which lost 4 bases and 5 bases, there was a span of 18 bases. Germline assignment: CDR1 SGHNT and CDR2 YYREEE (reference sequence). The CDR3 has 15 amino acids.

The rearrangement joins TRBV19 to TRBJ1-4; possible D gene TRBD1, 5 bases. V lost 4 bases and J 3 bases, leaving 12 bases between the germline ends. Germline CDR1 and CDR2: LNHDA and SQIVND (reference sequence). The CDR3 runs to 15 residues. CDR3 amino acids: CASSSVQGANEKLFF. DNA of the CDR3: TGTGCCAGTAGTAGCGTCCAGGGCGCTAATGAAAAACTGTTTTTT.

The chain's CDR3 is CASSLVQQETQYF. The CDR3 region has the DNA TGTGCCAGCAGCTTGGTACAGCAAGAGACCCAGTACTTC. The V and J genes are TRBV5-6 and TRBJ2-5; no firm D call. V was shortened by 0 bases and J by 2 bases, with 5 bases between the two germline ends. From germline, CDR1 is SGHDT and CDR2 YYEEEE. CDR3 length equals 13 residues.

This clone turned up a few times. This chain connects TRBV2 to TRBJ2-5; TRBD1 matches 7 bases. The better agreement between TRBJ2-7 and the DNA end casts doubt on the J call. CDR3 size: 14 residues. Germline loops: CDR1 SNHLY, CDR2 FYNNEI. The CDR3 spells CASSEDPGGYEQYF. CDR3 bases: TGTGCCAGCAGTGAAGATCCAGGGGGCTACGAGCAGTACTTC.

This clone came up a few times. The chain is built from TRBV30 and TRBJ1-4; D call uncertain. There are 12 residues in the CDR3. V lost 3 bases and J 5 bases, leaving 7 bases between the germline ends. Germline V CDR1 and CDR2: GTSNPN, SVGIG (reference sequence). The CDR3 protein is CAWRGLNEKLFF. As DNA, the CDR3 is TGTGCCTGGAGGGGCCTCAATGAAAAACTGTTTTTT. Full variable domain (missing parts from reference TRBV30 and TRBJ1-4): SQTIHQWPATLVQPVGSPLSLECTVEGTSNPNLYWYRQAAGRGLQLLFYSVGIGQISSEVPQNLSASRPQDRQFILSSKKLLLSDSGFYLCAWRGLNEKLFFGSGTQLSVL.

V and J are TRBV6-6 and TRBJ1-1; D remains unclear. CDR3 length equals 13 residues. V lost 6 bases, J lost 0 bases, and 8 bases lay in between. Germline CDR1 and CDR2: MNHNY and SVGAGI (reference sequence). The CDR3 is CASSRLMNTEAFF. DNA of the CDR3: TGTGCCAGCAGCCGACTGATGAACACTGAAGCTTTCTTT.